Included here is one TCR beta chain sequence, with context. Antigen: not known. This record comes from a study of T cells in Graves' hyperthyroidism and ophthalmopathy. Amplified TCR beta CDR3 regions came from RNA transcripts. First-round RT-PCR with HTBI primers amplified the TCR CDR3 region. TCRdb re-analysed the multiplex PCR reads in MiXCR, keeping a single row per CDR3 protein. This table has about 600,000 distinct CDR3 sequences, roughly 14% appearing once. General study points: Among thyroid clonotypes expanded above 0.001, most also appeared in blood.

Germline-derived CDR1 and CDR2 are LGHNA and YNFKEQ. The CDR3 length is 15 residues. V dropped 5 bases and J dropped 4; count of bases not matched to a gene: 10. Subjects with ophthalmopathy showed a Clinical Activity Score no lower than 3, a NOSPECS grade no lower than 4, and a duration shorter than 3 months. The sequenced sample was blood. V usage is TRBV4-2 and J usage is TRBJ2-7; 8 bases are a match to TRBD2. This clonotype originated in a woman in her forties or fifties with Graves' ophthalmopathy. CDR3 sequence: CASSFELLAEYEQYF. Written as DNA, the CDR3 is TGTGCCAGCAGCTTTGAATTACTAGCGGAATACGAGCAGTACTTC.